The 7 T cell receptor beta chains given below trace back to one sample, sequenced in a study of T cells after yellow fever vaccination. TCRdb analysed the 5' RACE reads with MiXCR anew, one entry per CDR3 protein. The sample includes some 100,000 distinct CDR3 sequences, more than 7.5% of them seen just once. The sequencing used CD8+ T cells not binding an NS4B(214-222) dextramer, sorted from PBMCs, collected around 14 days after the first yellow fever vaccination. These TCRs come from a man aged 18 to 30 who received the YFV17D yellow fever vaccine.

This clonotype was recorded at least ten times. V is TRBV5-6 and J is TRBJ1-1; weak D call: TRBD1 (5 bases). V gave up 3 bases and J gave up 7 bases, with 7 bases separating them. Germline CDR1 SGHDT, CDR2 YYEEEE. CDR3 length: 11 residues. CDR3 bases: TGTGCCAGCAGCTCCGGGGGTGAAGCTTTCTTT. Translated: CASSSGGEAFF.

The chain employs TRBV15 and TRBJ1-2; 7 nucleotides line up with TRBD1. The ends lost 3 bases at V and 7 bases at J; junction bases unmatched: 8. The CDR3 spans 14 residues. Germline CDR1 LNHNV, CDR2 YYDKDF (reference sequence). CDR3: CATSSEGTAGGYTF. The CDR3 DNA sequence: TGTGCCACCAGCAGCGAAGGGACAGCTGGTGGCTACACCTTC.

This clonotype was picked up one time. V is TRBV5-4 and J is TRBJ2-3; 11 bases align to TRBD2. J lost 3 bases, V lost 0 bases, and 3 bases had no gene match. The CDR3 has 16 amino acids. Per germline, CDR1 SGHNT and CDR2 YYREEE (reference sequence). CDR3 amino acids: CASSLGASGRTDTQYF. The CDR3 bases are TGTGCCAGCAGCTTGGGGGCTAGCGGGAGGACAGATACGCAGTATTTT.

In its sample, this clonotype was seen a few times. The chain uses TRBV12-3 or TRBV12-4 and TRBJ1-1; D remains unclear. This CDR3 spans 12 amino acids. V was clipped by 6 bases and J by 2 bases, with 7 bases between them. The CDR3 DNA is TGTGCCAGCAGACTCTCCAACACTGAAGCTTTCTTT. This codes for CASRLSNTEAFF.

This clonotype was observed many times. The rearrangement uses TRBV7-8 and TRBJ2-7; D perhaps matches TRBD1 (5 bases). Trimming removed 0 bases at V and 3 bases at J, with 24 bases between. The CDR3 is made up of 19 amino acids. Germline values: CDR1 SGHVS, CDR2 FQNEAQ. CDR3 sequence reads: CASSLAEIRGLVVSYEQYF. Here the CDR3 DNA reads TGTGCCAGCAGCTTAGCGGAGATTAGGGGATTGGTAGTGAGCTACGAGCAGTACTTC.

This clonotype was seen more than once but under ten times. V is TRBV6-2 or TRBV6-3 and J is TRBJ2-1; the D call may be TRBD1 or TRBD2 (5 bases each). The ends were cut back, 0 bases at V and 8 bases at J, with 11 bases in the middle. The germline CDR1 and CDR2 sequences are MNHEY and SVGEGT. The CDR3 loop spans 14 amino acids. The DNA for the CDR3 is TGTGCCAGCAGTTACTCGGGACGGTACGATGAGCAGTTCTTC. Protein: CASSYSGRYDEQFF.

This clonotype turned up a few times. J is TRBJ2-7 and V is TRBV4-1; unclear D gene. CDR1 and CDR2 (germline): MGHRA, YSYEKL. CDR3 length equals 12 residues. V lost 0 bases and J lost 6, with 6 bases in between. The chain's CDR3 is CASSQDGIEQYF. Here the CDR3 DNA reads TGCGCCAGCAGCCAAGATGGGATCGAGCAGTACTTC.